This T cell receptor beta chain was recorded in a study of blood T cell repertoires in COVID-19. For the study at large: T cells, B-cell-depleted T cells, or PBMCs provided the cDNA or gDNA that served as material.

The CDR3 runs to 13 residues. V was shortened by 5 bases and J by 8 bases, with 10 bases between the two germline ends. Under the authors' procedure: How many nucleated cells were present was estimated from reference gene primer amplification. Here immunoSEQ multiplex PCR was the method, and the copy in TCRdb shows in-frame clones only, minus some. That table is the source of V, J and clone size, and D and trimming were worked out from the DNA. In the table there are a few hundred thousand clones, 80% to 90% of which are singletons. The age range of participants was about 18 to 100 years, with residence in about 25 US areas. Participants' reported clinical history set cohort assignment.

The gene calls are TRBV12-3 or TRBV12-4 and TRBJ1-6, with no clear D. The sequence came from a woman aged 50 to 60 who had recovered from COVID-19. Sequences were obtained from PBMCs or T cells enriched from blood (not recorded which). DNA of the CDR3: TGTGCCAGCAGTCCCCGACAAGATTCACCCCTCCACTTT. Translation gives CASSPRQDSPLHF.